The 27 T cell receptor beta chains presented below share a single source sample, sequenced in a study of T cells in Graves' hyperthyroidism and ophthalmopathy. It was RNA transcripts that yielded the amplified TCR beta CDR3 regions. The HTBI primer set was used in a first-round RT-PCR of the TCR CDR3. MiXCR, applied by TCRdb to the multiplex PCR reads, yields one record per CDR3 protein. The data hold some 500,000 distinct CDR3 sequences, with approximately 15% observed a single time. Sequencing was carried out using blood. These receptors were collected from a woman aged 18-29 years with Graves' hyperthyroidism.

This clonotype has a count of ten or more. The rearrangement joins TRBV6-2 or TRBV6-3 to TRBJ2-1; perhaps TRBD2 as D (6 bases). The CDR3 spans 17 residues. Deletions cut 4 bases from V and 3 bases from J, with 19 bases between. CDR1 and CDR2 (germline): MNHEY, SVGEGT. The CDR3 sequence: CASSSGTRPPHYNEQFF. As DNA, the CDR3 is TGTGCCAGCAGTTCTGGGACTCGCCCTCCCCACTACAATGAGCAGTTCTTC.

This clonotype showed up many times. At one boundary the junction diverges from the germline segment, which might be a read error. V is TRBV30 and J is TRBJ1-2, with 9 positions matching TRBD1. Germline V gene lookup returns CDR1 GTSNPN and CDR2 SVGIG (reference sequence). The CDR3 runs 15 residues. The CDR3 DNA is TGTACCTGGAGTCGACGAGGGACAGGGACTTTTGGCTACACCTTC. This translates into CTWSRRGTGTFGYTF.

The V call is TRBV9, the J call TRBJ2-3; 10 nucleotides agree with TRBD1. The J segment lost 1 base and the V segment lost 3 bases, leaving 17 bases of the junction unmatched. From germline, CDR1 is SGDLS and CDR2 YYNGEE. The CDR3 covers 20 residues. Here the CDR3 DNA reads TGTGCCAGCAGCGCCAACCCCGGGACAGGGGCCGCCTCGGGCACAGATACGCAGTATTTT. Amino acid sequence: CASSANPGTGAASGTDTQYF.

This clonotype was recorded many times. J is TRBJ1-2 and V is TRBV6-2 or TRBV6-3; possibly TRBD1 for D (6 bases). Germline V gives CDR1 MNHEY, CDR2 SVGEGT. With 5 bases removed from V and 5 bases from J, the gap between germline ends came to 18 bases. CDR3 length: 15 amino acids. CDR3 bases: TGTGCCAGCAGTGACTGGACAGCGGCTCGTTATGGCTACACCTTC. The encoded protein is CASSDWTAARYGYTF.

The table lists this clonotype with many counts. The CDR3 coding sequence is TGCGCCAGCAGGGGACCCGCTGACAGGGGCACTTGGAAGGATGAGCAGTTCTTC. This gives the protein CASRGPADRGTWKDEQFF. The V call is TRBV5-1, the J call TRBJ2-1; TRBD1 matches 8 bases. Germline-derived CDR1 and CDR2 are SGHRS and YFSETQ. V was clipped by 5 bases and J by 8 bases; unmatched bases: 21. The CDR3 length is 18 residues.

The chain joins TRBV10-3 to TRBJ1-1; 7 nucleotides match TRBD1. This CDR3 contains 13 residues. The J segment lost 2 bases and the V segment lost 9 bases, leaving 6 bases of the junction unmatched. Germline-derived CDR1 and CDR2 are ENHRY and SYGVKD. The CDR3 sequence is CAITGTANTEAFF. CDR3 sequence (DNA): TGTGCCATTACCGGGACAGCTAACACTGAAGCTTTCTTT.

In its sample, this clonotype was seen many times. The rearrangement links TRBV12-3 or TRBV12-4 to TRBJ2-4, with TRBD1 matching over 8 bases. After removal of 6 bases from V and 12 bases from J, the junction contained 7 bases not matched to a gene. The CDR3 totals 12 residues. Here the CDR3 DNA reads TGTGCCAGCAGCTCTACGACAGGGGCTCAGTACTTC. Protein product: CASSSTTGAQYF.

The chain recombines TRBV11-2 with TRBJ2-3; 10 nucleotides agree with TRBD2. The V and J ends lost 2 bases and 6 bases, in that order; junction bases with no gene match: 5. Germline V gene sequence: CDR1 SGHAT, CDR2 FQNNGV. The length of the CDR3 is 15 residues. CDR3: CASSLTSGTLDTQYF. CDR3 nucleotides: TGTGCCAGCAGCTTAACTAGCGGGACCCTGGATACGCAGTATTTT.

This clonotype appeared many times. The J gene is TRBJ2-6, the V gene TRBV7-3, with D possibly matching TRBD1 (5 bases). V was cut by 1 base and J by 0 bases, with 7 bases left in between. CDR3 length: 16 amino acids. Germline V CDR1 and CDR2: SGHTA, FQGTGA. The CDR3: CASSLRGHSGANVLTF. The CDR3 nucleotides are TGTGCCAGCAGCTTAAGGGGCCACTCTGGGGCCAACGTCCTGACTTTC.

Comments on this clonotype: Possible read error: a much larger clone is one base away. The V call is TRBV6-1, the J call TRBJ2-7, with 9 bases fitting TRBD2. Germline-derived CDR1 and CDR2 are MNHNS and SASEGT. V was pared by 10 bases and J by 4 bases, with 14 bases of the junction left unmatched. The CDR3 extends over 15 amino acids. The DNA for the CDR3 is TGTGCCATCAGGGACGTTAGCGGGAGAGGGTACGAGCAGTACTTC. Its translation: CAIRDVSGRGYEQYF.

This clonotype has a count of ten or more. The chain has TRBV12-3 or TRBV12-4 and TRBJ1-4; tentatively, D is TRBD1 (6 bases). The CDR3 runs to 16 residues. The V and J ends lost 5 bases and 8 bases respectively, with 21 bases between them. CDR3 sequence (DNA): TGTGCCAGCAGTCGTCGCTACAGGCAAGGGGGGGAAAAACTGTTTTTT. It encodes CASSRRYRQGGEKLFF.

This clonotype was seen at least ten times. The chain has TRBV12-3 or TRBV12-4 and TRBJ2-7; 8 positions match TRBD2. The V and J ends lost 5 bases and 5 bases, in that order; junction bases with no gene match: 17. The CDR3 length is 17 residues. CDR3 in DNA: TGTGCCAGCAGTCCCCAACGTTTGGGAGCGGGAGTCGACGAGCAGTACTTC. It is translated as CASSPQRLGAGVDEQYF.

This clonotype occurred many times. This chain joins TRBV5-1 and TRBJ2-1; 13 bases line up with TRBD2. The CDR3 runs to 16 residues. The germline V gene has CDR1 SGHRS and CDR2 YFSETQ. V dropped 0 bases and J dropped 6; count of bases not matched to a gene: 3. The CDR3 region is CASSLAWTSGSNEQFF. CDR3 sequence (DNA): TGCGCCAGCAGCTTGGCCTGGACTAGCGGGAGCAATGAGCAGTTCTTC.

This clonotype was counted ten times or more. The rearrangement uses TRBV20-1 and TRBJ2-1; D might be TRBD2 (6 bases). The CDR3 contains 13 residues. V was shortened by 6 bases and J by 8 bases, with 17 bases between the two germline ends. CDR1 DFQATT and CDR2 SNEGSKA come from the germline V gene (reference sequence). CDR3 amino acids: CSAPGQSGYEQFF. In nucleotides, the CDR3 is TGCAGTGCCCCCGGACAAAGCGGGTATGAGCAGTTCTTC.

CDR3 coding DNA: TGTGCTAGTGGTTTAGAGGGGTTAAGGGAGACCCAGTACTTC. Translating gives CASGLEGLRETQYF. The chain joins TRBV12-5 to TRBJ2-5; the D gene could be TRBD1 or TRBD2 (5 bases each). V dropped 3 bases and J dropped 5 bases, with 13 bases sitting between them. This CDR3 contains 14 residues. The V gene's germline CDR1 is LGHNT and CDR2 FRNRAP.

The sample holds many counts of this clonotype. The CDR3 DNA reads TGTGCCAGCAGTTCGGGACCCAACTATGGCTACACCTTC. Translation gives CASSSGPNYGYTF. This chain connects TRBV12-3 or TRBV12-4 to TRBJ1-2; possible D gene TRBD1, 5 bases. This CDR3 comprises 13 residues. V dropped 4 bases and J dropped 2 bases, with 8 bases sitting between them.

This clonotype was picked up many times. The chain uses TRBV13 and TRBJ2-7; 7 bases match TRBD1. V lost 4 bases to trimming and J lost 2 bases; unmatched junction nucleotides: 8. Germline V CDR1 and CDR2: PRHDT, FYEKMQ (reference sequence). This CDR3 contains 15 residues. CDR3 amino acids: CASSSRDRGTYEQYF. CDR3 in DNA: TGTGCCAGCAGCTCCCGGGACAGAGGCACCTACGAGCAGTACTTC.

This clonotype came up many times. The chain couples TRBV12-3 or TRBV12-4 to TRBJ2-3; 12 bases match TRBD2. Losses at the gene ends were 6 bases for V and 4 bases for J; bases not matched to a gene: 14. The CDR3 is 18 amino acids. CDR3 in amino acids: CASSFRPTSGRSADTQYF. CDR3 in DNA: TGTGCCAGCAGCTTTAGGCCGACTAGCGGGAGATCGGCAGATACGCAGTATTTT.

This clonotype is a singleton in its sample. The chain carries TRBV7-9 and TRBJ2-7, with a possible D match to TRBD2 (6 bases). This CDR3 contains 14 residues. Trimming removed 1 base from V and 6 bases from J, with 13 bases in between. Germline assignment: CDR1 SEHNR and CDR2 FQNEAQ (reference sequence). CDR3 sequence (DNA): TGTGCCAGCAGCTTAGTTTTGCGGGAAGGCGAGCAGTACTTC. Translating it yields CASSLVLREGEQYF.

The gene calls are TRBV20-1 and TRBJ2-7, with D hard to call. The CDR3 is 11 amino acids. Trimming removed 6 bases at V and 4 bases at J, with 10 bases between. The germline gives CDR1 DFQATT, CDR2 SNEGSKA (reference sequence). The CDR3 DNA follows: TGCAGTGCCGCCAGCTCATACGAGCAGTACTTC. Its protein product is CSAASSYEQYF.

Comment on this clonotype: A clone one base away is much larger, so this may be a read error. The chain has TRBV29-1 and TRBJ1-1, with D maybe TRBD1 (5 bases). The CDR3 runs 14 residues. Germline assignment: CDR1 SQVTM and CDR2 ANQGSEA. The germline V and J ends were trimmed by 2 bases and 3 bases, with 13 bases remaining between them. CDR3 sequence: CSVERGYLYTEAFF. The CDR3 DNA sequence: TGCAGCGTTGAAAGGGGATACCTTTACACTGAAGCTTTCTTT.

V gene TRBV5-1 combines with J gene TRBJ2-7, with 9 bases matching TRBD2. Trimming at V came to 6 bases and at J to 0 bases, leaving 4 bases not matched to a gene. Looked up from germline, CDR1 is SGHRS and CDR2 is YFSETQ. The CDR3 loop spans 14 amino acids. Here the CDR3 DNA reads TGCGCCAGCACGTGGACTAGCGACTCCTACGAGCAGTACTTC. Encoded protein: CASTWTSDSYEQYF.

This clonotype came up many times. V is TRBV9 and J is TRBJ1-6, with 7 bases that match TRBD1. The CDR3 extends over 14 amino acids. The junction had 3 bases not matched to a gene; V was cut back by 0 bases and J by 9 bases. CDR1 is SGDLS and CDR2 is YYNGEE in the germline V gene. The CDR3 loop reads CASSVGQGGSPLHF. In nucleotides, the CDR3 is TGTGCCAGCAGCGTAGGACAGGGTGGTTCACCCCTCCACTTT.

This clonotype was seen repeatedly, ten times or more. This rearrangement joins TRBV3-1 to TRBJ1-1; 8 bases fit TRBD1. The CDR3 totals 17 residues. Germline V lookup: CDR1 LGHDT, CDR2 YNNKEL (reference sequence). V was pared by 0 bases and J by 0 bases, with 6 bases of the junction left unmatched. CDR3 nucleotides: TGTGCCAGCAGCCAAGATGCAGGGGGCGTCATGAACACTGAAGCTTTCTTT. This encodes CASSQDAGGVMNTEAFF.

A few counts support this clonotype. The CDR3 reads CASSPGPTGDYGYTF. CDR3 bases: TGTGCCAGCAGCCCTGGACCAACGGGGGATTATGGCTACACCTTC. The V gene is TRBV5-4, the J gene TRBJ1-2; D might be TRBD1 (5 bases). With 4 bases removed from V and 5 bases from J, the gap between germline ends came to 18 bases. CDR3 length: 15 amino acids. Germline-derived CDR1 and CDR2 are SGHNT and YYREEE (reference sequence).

The table lists this clonotype with many counts. The chain couples TRBV9 to TRBJ2-1; weak D call: TRBD2 (5 bases). V dropped 2 bases and J dropped 6 bases, with 12 bases sitting between them. The CDR3 has 14 residues. The V gene's germline CDR1 is SGDLS and CDR2 YYNGEE. The CDR3 sequence: CASSVTSTGNEQFF. CDR3 nucleotides: TGTGCCAGCAGCGTCACTAGTACCGGCAATGAGCAGTTCTTC.

This clonotype was seen many times. The CDR3 spells CSARVRGLYNEQFF. The CDR3, as DNA: TGCAGTGCTCGGGTGCGGGGGCTTTACAATGAGCAGTTCTTC. The chain has TRBV20-1 and TRBJ2-1; a possible D gene is TRBD2 (7 bases). V lost 5 bases to trimming and J lost 4 bases, with 15 bases between them. The CDR3 consists of 14 residues. Per the germline V gene, CDR1 is DFQATT and CDR2 is SNEGSKA (reference sequence).